The rows below give T cell receptor beta chains drawn from one sample of a study of OX40 agonist ivuxolimab in advanced cancers. The protocol was immunoSEQ multiplex PCR, while the TCRdb copy is restricted to in-frame clones and leaves out a portion. The sample lists tens of thousands of clones, over 80% occurring once. This specimen consisted of CD4+ or CD8+ T cells sorted from blood, obtained in a trial of the OX40 agonist ivuxolimab. These receptors originate from an adult with an advanced solid tumor such as melanoma, head and neck, liver or kidney cancer. Each CDR3 is given with its conserved first and last residue. D genes are given only for firm matches. Rows may omit the clone size; those that give it use once, few, many or a size class.

v_call,d_call,clone_size,j_call,cdr3_nt,cdr3_aa
TRBV30,-,-,TRBJ1-2,TGTGCCTACCAGGGCCCCGCTAACTATGGCTACACCTTC,CAYQGPANYGYTF
TRBV9,TRBD1,-,TRBJ2-7,TGTGCCAGCAGCGTATCCGGGGACAGGAGAGGCGAGCAGTACTTC,CASSVSGDRRGEQYF
TRBV12-5,-,-,TRBJ2-7,TGTGCTAGTGGTTTGAAGGGATTGACCTACGAGCAGTACTTC,CASGLKGLTYEQYF
TRBV11-2,-,-,TRBJ2-7,TGTGCCAGCAGCTTAGTGCTCCAGAAAGGGACTTACGAGCAGTACTTC,CASSLVLQKGTYEQYF
TRBV4-3,TRBD2,-,TRBJ2-1,TGCGCCAGCAGCCAAGATAGGTTTGGTGGGACTAGCGGGGGGGAGCAGTTCTTC,CASSQDRFGGTSGGEQFF
TRBV5-6,-,-,TRBJ2-1,TGTGCCAGCAGCCCGGACCCCAGCTCCTACAATGAGCAGTTCTTC,CASSPDPSSYNEQFF
TRBV28,-,once,TRBJ2-2,TGTGCCAGCAGTTTGATGGGCGGTACCGGGGAGCTGTTTTTT,CASSLMGGTGELFF
TRBV4-1,TRBD2,-,TRBJ2-5,TGCGCCAGCAGCCGGGGACTAGCGGACCAAGAGACCCAGTACTTC,CASSRGLADQETQYF
TRBV5-6,TRBD2,-,TRBJ2-7,TGTGCCAGCAGCACAGGACTAGCGGTCTACGAGCAGTACTTC,CASSTGLAVYEQYF
TRBV27,TRBD2,-,TRBJ2-5,TGTGCCAGCAGTTCCCCACTAGCGGAAGAGACCCAGTACTTC,CASSSPLAEETQYF
TRBV7-9,TRBD2,-,TRBJ2-7,TGTGCCAGCAGCTTAATGGGCGGCGGGAGTTCCTACGAGCAGTACTTC,CASSLMGGGSSYEQYF
TRBV27,-,once,TRBJ1-5,TGTGCCAGCAGTTTAGGGTTAAGTCAGCCCCAGCATTTT,CASSLGLSQPQHF
TRBV6-1,-,-,TRBJ1-1,TGTGCCAGCAGTGAATTCAGCCAAAACACTGAAGCTTTCTTT,CASSEFSQNTEAFF
TRBV5-5,TRBD1,-,TRBJ1-1,TGTGCCAGCAGCTTTGGGACAGGATCTCCTGAAGCTTTCTTT,CASSFGTGSPEAFF
TRBV27,TRBD1,-,TRBJ1-2,TGTGCCAGCAGTTTAGGACAGGGAGGCTATGGCTACACCTTC,CASSLGQGGYGYTF
TRBV5-4,-,-,TRBJ1-3,TGTGCCAGCAGCCAAGGGGCAGGGTCTGGAAACACCATATATTTT,CASSQGAGSGNTIYF
TRBV7-9,-,-,TRBJ2-1,TGTGCCAGCAGCTTAGACGGGGGCCGCTACAATGAGCAGTTCTTC,CASSLDGGRYNEQFF
TRBV11-3,-,-,TRBJ1-1,TGTGCCAGCAGCTTAGTCTCCCGAAACACTGAAGCTTTCTTT,CASSLVSRNTEAFF
TRBV28,TRBD1,-,TRBJ2-7,TGTGCCAGCAGATGGGACAGGGGATTCGACGAGCAGTACTTC,CASRWDRGFDEQYF
TRBV7-9,-,-,TRBJ2-7,TGTGCCAGCAGCCCCCGGGTGGGTAGCGAGCCGGCCACCTCCTACGAGCAGTACTTC,CASSPRVGSEPATSYEQYF
TRBV13,-,-,TRBJ2-7,TGTGCCAGCAGCTTAGGGCGCCACTACGAGCAGTACTTC,CASSLGRHYEQYF
TRBV4-3,-,-,TRBJ1-2,TGCGCCAGCAGCCAAGAAACGGGTAAGACAGAACACTATGGCTACACCTTC,CASSQETGKTEHYGYTF
TRBV28,-,-,TRBJ1-1,TGTGCCAGCAGTACCGAGACAGAACGAGGAATAAACACTGAAGCTTTCTTT,CASSTETERGINTEAFF
TRBV19,-,few,TRBJ2-1,TGTGCCAGTACCCTGGGACCCTTAGAGCACAATGAGCAGTTCTTC,CASTLGPLEHNEQFF
TRBV6-1,TRBD2,-,TRBJ2-3,TGTGCCAGCAGTGGACTAGCGGGAAGAACAGATACGCAGTATTTT,CASSGLAGRTDTQYF
TRBV5-1,-,-,TRBJ1-2,TGCGCCAGCAGCTTGTACGCGGGGGGCGCGGATGGCTACACCTTC,CASSLYAGGADGYTF
TRBV27,TRBD1,-,TRBJ2-7,TGTGCCAGCCGAGGACAGGCTCACGAGCAGTACTTC,CASRGQAHEQYF
TRBV19,-,-,TRBJ1-5,TGTGCCAGTAGTATAGTTACGGGGGAACAGCCCCAGCATTTT,CASSIVTGEQPQHF
TRBV4-1,-,-,TRBJ2-1,TGCGCCAGCAGGCACAGGGCCATTACCTACAATGAGCAGTTCTTC,CASRHRAITYNEQFF
TRBV28,TRBD1,-,TRBJ1-5,TGTGCCAGCACCGAGGACAGGGGGTATCAGCCCCAGCATTTT,CASTEDRGYQPQHF
TRBV5-4,TRBD1,-,TRBJ2-3,TGTGCCAGCAGCTTGGGTACAGGGGGACCAGATACGCGCTATTTT,CASSLGTGGPDTRYF
TRBV6-1,-,-,TRBJ2-1,TGTGCCAGCAGTGACCATACTCACGGGCAGTTCTTC,CASSDHTHGQFF
TRBV5-4,-,-,TRBJ1-4,TGTGCCAGCAGCCTCGGAGAAAAACTGTTTTTT,CASSLGEKLFF
TRBV7-9,-,-,TRBJ2-1,TGTGCCAGCAGCTTAGGAACAGTTTACTACAATGAGCAGTTCTTC,CASSLGTVYYNEQFF
TRBV29-1,-,-,TRBJ2-7,TGCAGCGTCCAAGGGACGGGATCCGCCTACGAGCAGTACTTC,CSVQGTGSAYEQYF
TRBV28,TRBD1,-,TRBJ1-6,TGTGCCAGCAGCACACCTTCGACAGGGGAGGGCTCACCCCTCCACTTT,CASSTPSTGEGSPLHF